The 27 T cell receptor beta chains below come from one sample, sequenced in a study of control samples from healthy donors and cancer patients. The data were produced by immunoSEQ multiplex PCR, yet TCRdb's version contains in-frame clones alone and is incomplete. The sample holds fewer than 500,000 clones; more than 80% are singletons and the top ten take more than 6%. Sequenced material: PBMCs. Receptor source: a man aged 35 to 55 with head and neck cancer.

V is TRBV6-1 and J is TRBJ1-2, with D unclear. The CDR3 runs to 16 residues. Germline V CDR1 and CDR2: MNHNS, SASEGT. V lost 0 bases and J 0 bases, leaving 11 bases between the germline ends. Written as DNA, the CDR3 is TGTGCCAGCAGTGAAGCTTCCAGAGAAACTAACTATGGCTACACCTTC. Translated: CASSEASRETNYGYTF.

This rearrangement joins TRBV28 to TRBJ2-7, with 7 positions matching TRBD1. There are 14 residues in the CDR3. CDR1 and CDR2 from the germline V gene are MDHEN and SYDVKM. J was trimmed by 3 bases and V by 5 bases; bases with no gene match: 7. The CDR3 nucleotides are TGTGCCAGCAGTAGGGGACAGTCGCTCTACGAGCAGTACTTC. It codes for CASSRGQSLYEQYF.

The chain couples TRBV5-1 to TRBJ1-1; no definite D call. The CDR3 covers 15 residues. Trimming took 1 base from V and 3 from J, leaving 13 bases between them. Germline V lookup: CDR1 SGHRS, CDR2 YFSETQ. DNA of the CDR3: TGCGCCAGCAGCTTGATAAACCGGGAGGACACTGAAGCTTTCTTT. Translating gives CASSLINREDTEAFF.

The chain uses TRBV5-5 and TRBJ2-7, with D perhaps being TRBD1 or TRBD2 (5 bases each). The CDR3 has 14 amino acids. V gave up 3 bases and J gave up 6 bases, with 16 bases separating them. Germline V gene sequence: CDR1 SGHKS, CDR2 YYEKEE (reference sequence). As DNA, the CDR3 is TGTGCCAGCAGCTCATCGGGACCTCCCGGCGAGCAGTACTTC. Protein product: CASSSSGPPGEQYF.

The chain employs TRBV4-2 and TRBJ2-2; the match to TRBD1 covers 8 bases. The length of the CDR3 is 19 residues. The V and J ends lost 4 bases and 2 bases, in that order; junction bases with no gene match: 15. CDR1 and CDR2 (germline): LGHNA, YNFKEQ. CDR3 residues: CASSLHTTGDYTNTGELFF. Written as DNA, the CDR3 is TGTGCCAGCAGCCTACATACGACAGGGGATTATACTAACACCGGGGAGCTGTTTTTT.

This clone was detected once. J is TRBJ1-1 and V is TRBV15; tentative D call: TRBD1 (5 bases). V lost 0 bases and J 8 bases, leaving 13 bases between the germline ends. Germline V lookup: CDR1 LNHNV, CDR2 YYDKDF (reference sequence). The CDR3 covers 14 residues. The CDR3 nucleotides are TGTGCCACCAGCAGAGATCGGGGGGGTCGCGAAGCTTTCTTT. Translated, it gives CATSRDRGGREAFF.

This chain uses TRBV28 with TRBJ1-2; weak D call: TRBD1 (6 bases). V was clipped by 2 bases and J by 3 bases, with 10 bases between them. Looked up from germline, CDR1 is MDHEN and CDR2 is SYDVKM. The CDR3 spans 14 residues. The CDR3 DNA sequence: TGTGCCAGCAGTTTAATTCAGGGGTACTATGGCTACACCTTC. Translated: CASSLIQGYYGYTF.

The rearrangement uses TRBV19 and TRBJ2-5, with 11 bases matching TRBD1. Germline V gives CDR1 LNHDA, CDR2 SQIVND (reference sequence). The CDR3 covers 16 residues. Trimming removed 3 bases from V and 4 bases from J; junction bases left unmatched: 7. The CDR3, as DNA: TGTGCCAGTAGTATCTCGCGGACAGGGGGCGGAGAGACCCAGTACTTC. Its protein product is CASSISRTGGGETQYF. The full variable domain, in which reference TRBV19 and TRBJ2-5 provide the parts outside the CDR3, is DGGITQSPKYLFRKEGQNVTLSCEQNLNHDAMYWYRQDPGQGLRLIYYSQIVNDFQKGDIAEGYSVSREKKESFPLTVTSAQKNPTAFYLCASSISRTGGGETQYFGPGTRLLVL.

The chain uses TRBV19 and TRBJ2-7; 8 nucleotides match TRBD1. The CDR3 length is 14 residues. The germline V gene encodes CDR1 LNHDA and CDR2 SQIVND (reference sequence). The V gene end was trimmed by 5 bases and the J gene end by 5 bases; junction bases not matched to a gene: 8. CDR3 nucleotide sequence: TGTGCCAGTAGTTCGGCAGGGGGCAGGAACGAGCAGTACTTC. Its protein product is CASSSAGGRNEQYF.

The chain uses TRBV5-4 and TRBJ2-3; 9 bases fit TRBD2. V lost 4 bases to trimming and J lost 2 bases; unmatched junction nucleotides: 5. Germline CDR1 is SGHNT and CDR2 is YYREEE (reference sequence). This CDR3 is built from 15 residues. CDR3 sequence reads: CASSRSSGDTDTQYF. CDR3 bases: TGTGCCAGCAGCAGATCTAGCGGGGACACAGATACGCAGTATTTT.

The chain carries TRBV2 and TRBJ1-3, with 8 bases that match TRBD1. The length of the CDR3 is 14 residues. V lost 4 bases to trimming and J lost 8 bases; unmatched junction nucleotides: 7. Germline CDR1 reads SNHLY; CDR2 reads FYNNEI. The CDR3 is CASSGTGRSHTIYF. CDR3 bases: TGTGCCAGCAGTGGGACAGGGAGGTCTCACACCATATATTTT.

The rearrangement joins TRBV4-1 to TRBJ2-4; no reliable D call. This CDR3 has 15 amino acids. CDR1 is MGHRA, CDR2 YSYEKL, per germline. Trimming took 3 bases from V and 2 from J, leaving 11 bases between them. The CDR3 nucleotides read TGCGCCAGCAGCCAGGTCCTAACATCCAAAAACATTCAGTACTTC. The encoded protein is CASSQVLTSKNIQYF.

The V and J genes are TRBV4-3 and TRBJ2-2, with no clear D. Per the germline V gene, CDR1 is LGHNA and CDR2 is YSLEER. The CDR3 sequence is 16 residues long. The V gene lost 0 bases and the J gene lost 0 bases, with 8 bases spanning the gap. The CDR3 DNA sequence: TGCGCCAGCAGCCAAGACGCAGGAACGAACACCGGGGAGCTGTTTTTT. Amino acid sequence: CASSQDAGTNTGELFF.

The CDR3 loop is CASSLVIEGAGNTIYF. CDR3 nucleotide sequence: TGTGCCAGCAGCTTGGTGATCGAGGGCGCTGGAAACACCATATATTTT. V and J are TRBV5-6 and TRBJ1-3; D call uncertain. The germline V gene encodes CDR1 SGHDT and CDR2 YYEEEE. The CDR3 is 16 amino acids. Trimming stripped 0 bases from V and 2 bases from J, with 12 bases between.

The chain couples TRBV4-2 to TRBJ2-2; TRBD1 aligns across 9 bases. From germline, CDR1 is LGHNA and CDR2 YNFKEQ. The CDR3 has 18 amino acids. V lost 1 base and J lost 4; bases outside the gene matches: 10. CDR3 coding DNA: TGTGCCAGCAGCCAAGTGATAACCGGGACAGGGTCCACCGGGGAGCTGTTTTTT. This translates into CASSQVITGTGSTGELFF.

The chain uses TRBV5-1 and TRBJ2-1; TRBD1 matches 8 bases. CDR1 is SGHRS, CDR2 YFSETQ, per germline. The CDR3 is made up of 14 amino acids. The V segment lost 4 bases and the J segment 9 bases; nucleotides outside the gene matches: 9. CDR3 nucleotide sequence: TGCGCCAGCAGCAGGGGACAGGAGGGGGGTGAGCAGTTCTTC. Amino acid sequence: CASSRGQEGGEQFF.

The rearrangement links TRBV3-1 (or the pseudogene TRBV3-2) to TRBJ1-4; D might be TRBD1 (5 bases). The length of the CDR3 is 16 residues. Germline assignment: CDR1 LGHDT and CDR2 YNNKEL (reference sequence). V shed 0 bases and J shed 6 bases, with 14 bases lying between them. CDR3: CASSQETRVGDEKLFF. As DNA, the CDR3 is TGTGCCAGCAGCCAAGAAACCAGGGTCGGGGATGAAAAACTGTTTTTT.

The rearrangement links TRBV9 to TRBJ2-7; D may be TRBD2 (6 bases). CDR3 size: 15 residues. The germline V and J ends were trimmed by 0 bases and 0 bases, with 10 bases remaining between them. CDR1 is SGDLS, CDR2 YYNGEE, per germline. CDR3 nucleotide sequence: TGTGCCAGCAGCGTAGGGGCGGGACTCTCCTACGAGCAGTACTTC. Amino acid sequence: CASSVGAGLSYEQYF.

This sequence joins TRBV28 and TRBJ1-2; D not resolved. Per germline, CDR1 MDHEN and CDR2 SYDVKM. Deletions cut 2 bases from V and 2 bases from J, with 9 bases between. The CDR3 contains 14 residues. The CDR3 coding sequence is TGTGCCAGCAGTTTAGTACAGAGGAACTATGGCTACACCTTC. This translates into CASSLVQRNYGYTF.

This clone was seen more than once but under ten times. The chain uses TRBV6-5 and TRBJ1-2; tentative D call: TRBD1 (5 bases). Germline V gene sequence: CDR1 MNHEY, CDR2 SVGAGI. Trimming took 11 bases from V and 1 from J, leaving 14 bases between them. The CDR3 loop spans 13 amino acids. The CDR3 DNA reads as TGTGCCTCGAAACAGGATTATAACTATGGCTACACCTTC. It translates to CASKQDYNYGYTF.

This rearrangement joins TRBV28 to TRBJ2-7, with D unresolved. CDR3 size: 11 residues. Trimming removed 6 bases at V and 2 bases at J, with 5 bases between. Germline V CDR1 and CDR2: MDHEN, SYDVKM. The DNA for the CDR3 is TGTGCCAGCAGGGAAGCCTACGAGCAGTACTTC. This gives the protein CASREAYEQYF.

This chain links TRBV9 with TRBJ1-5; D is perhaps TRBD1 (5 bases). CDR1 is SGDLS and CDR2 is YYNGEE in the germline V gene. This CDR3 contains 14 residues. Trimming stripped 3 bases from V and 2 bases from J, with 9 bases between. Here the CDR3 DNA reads TGTGCCAGCAGCGCGAGGGGTGGCAATCAGCCCCAGCATTTT. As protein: CASSARGGNQPQHF.

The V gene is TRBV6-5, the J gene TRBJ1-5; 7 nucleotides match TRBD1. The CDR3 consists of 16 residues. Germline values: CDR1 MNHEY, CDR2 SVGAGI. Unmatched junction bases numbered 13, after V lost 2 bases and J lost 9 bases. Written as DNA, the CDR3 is TGTGCCAGCAGTTACATAGCCGGACAGGTCATGATGCCCCAGCATTTT. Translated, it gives CASSYIAGQVMMPQHF.

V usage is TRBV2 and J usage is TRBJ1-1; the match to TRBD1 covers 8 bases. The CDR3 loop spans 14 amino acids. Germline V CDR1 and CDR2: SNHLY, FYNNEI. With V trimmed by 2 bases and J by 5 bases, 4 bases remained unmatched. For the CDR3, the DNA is TGTGCCAGCAGTGAACAGGGGGCGCGTACTGAAGCTTTCTTT. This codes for CASSEQGARTEAFF.

The chain's CDR3 is CASSESVSDNSPLHF. For the CDR3, the DNA is TGTGCCAGCAGTGAATCCGTCAGCGATAATTCACCCCTCCACTTT. This chain links TRBV6-1 with TRBJ1-6; no definite D call. The CDR3 is 15 residues long. Trimming cost V 2 bases and J 5 bases, with 10 bases left between them. From germline, CDR1 is MNHNS and CDR2 SASEGT.

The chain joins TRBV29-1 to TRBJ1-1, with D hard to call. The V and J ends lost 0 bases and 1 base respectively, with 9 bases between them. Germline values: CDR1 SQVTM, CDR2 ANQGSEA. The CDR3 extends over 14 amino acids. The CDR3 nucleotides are TGCAGCGTTGAAGATCTCCGAGGGAACACTGAAGCTTTCTTT. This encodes CSVEDLRGNTEAFF.

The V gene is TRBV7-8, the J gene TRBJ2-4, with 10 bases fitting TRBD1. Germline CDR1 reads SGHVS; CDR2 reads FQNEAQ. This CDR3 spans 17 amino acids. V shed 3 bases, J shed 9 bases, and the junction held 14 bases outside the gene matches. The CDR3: CASSFGDRGRGIIIQYF. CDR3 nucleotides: TGTGCCAGCAGCTTCGGTGACAGGGGGCGCGGTATAATCATTCAGTACTTC.